Detailed here is one T cell receptor beta chain. Antigen specificity is unknown. These data originate in a study of cytomegalovirus exposure and HLA in healthy donors. Study information: Earlier, approximately 180 million T cells were analyzed, and 117 million unique TCR beta sequences were found among them. Study findings and constraints: Sequencing probably produced one cluster of sequence variants that were highly shared.

Germline CDR1 and CDR2: LNHDA and SQIVND (reference sequence). Germline trimming cut 6 bases from V and 11 bases from J; bases unmatched to any gene: 14. This CDR3 spans 15 amino acids. PCR was performed using 60 Vbeta and 13 Jbeta primers. This table comes from immunoSEQ multiplex PCR, and its TCRdb copy is limited to in-frame clones, with some not included. In the table there are 95,000 to 150,000 clones, around 66% of which are singletons. The sequence was collected from a man aged 18 to 35 in good health and CMV-seronegative. Sequenced input: PBMCs. J is TRBJ1-5 and V is TRBV19; 9 bases align to TRBD1. The CDR3 sequence is CASSHGQGRERTQHF. In DNA, the CDR3 is TGTGCCAGTAGCCACGGACAGGGGAGGGAGAGGACCCAGCATTTT.